This TCR beta chain was retrieved from a study of shared T cell receptors in the human thymus. TCRdb's table, derived via immunoSEQ multiplex PCR, lists solely in-frame clones and lacks some. Of 600,000 or so clones listed, roughly 86% are singletons. With V trimmed by 3 bases and J by 1 base, 6 bases remained unmatched. Per germline, CDR1 SGHRS and CDR2 YFSETQ. The CDR3 runs 15 residues. These data also formed part of another study, on human thymus T cells. That paper adds: What appeared biased in thymic and blood repertoires was the usage of V and J genes.

This TCR was recovered from a boy in the first two years of life with a congenital heart defect. The V and J genes are TRBV5-1 and TRBJ1-1; 7 bases are shared with TRBD1. The sample comprised thymocytes. The CDR3 region has the DNA TGCGCCAGCAGCTCTGGGACAGACCCGAACACTGAAGCTTTCTTT. The encoded protein is CASSSGTDPNTEAFF.